This TCR beta chain was identified in a study of blood T cell repertoires in COVID-19. Across the study: From the United States, Italy and Spain came samples of acute and convalescent COVID-19.

Original handling: Using reference gene primer amplification, nucleated cell counts were estimated. Sequenced by immunoSEQ multiplex PCR; TCRdb stores in-frame clones only, minus some. The D gene and trimming were derived from the DNA, and the V and J assignments and clone size from that table. The data hold over 100,000 clones, with 75% to 85% observed a single time. V dropped 5 bases and J dropped 3; count of bases not matched to a gene: 3. CDR3 length equals 15 residues. CDR1 is LGHNA, CDR2 YSLEER, per germline. The chain carries TRBV4-3 and TRBJ2-2; 10 nucleotides match TRBD1. The sequenced sample consisted of peripheral blood. This sequence was found in a woman of 80 years or more with acute or convalescent COVID-19. The CDR3 protein is CASSWDRGYTGELFF. The CDR3, as DNA: TGCGCCAGCAGCTGGGACAGGGGCTACACCGGGGAGCTGTTTTTT.